This T cell receptor (beta chain) came from a study of molecular identifiers for immune sequencing clone quantification. Overall study context: Naive CD8 RNA (around 20,000 or 99,000 cells) was divided into five aliquots, with four sequenced. Study-level points and caveats: Clones above 20 RNA copies contained over 99% of effector molecules and under 1% of naive molecules.

This clonotype was seen more than once but under ten times. Its antigen is currently unknown. Sorted cell numbers of roughly 17,000 to 1,000,000, with 10%, 30% or 50% RNA, served as input for naive CD8 libraries. The CD8+CD4-CCR7+CD45RA+ phenotype defined the sorted naive CD8 T cells. TCRdb recomputed calls from the PCR reads with MiXCR, one row per CDR3 protein. The sample consists of 60,000 to 70,000 distinct CDR3 sequences, about a sixth of them appearing once. Germline CDR1 reads SGDLS; CDR2 reads YYNGEE. The CDR3 is 17 amino acids. The V gene end was trimmed by 3 bases and the J gene end by 1 base; junction bases not matched to a gene: 7.

Specimen: naive CD8+ T cells from blood, with Jurkat cell RNA spiked in. The sample's subset: FACS-sorted CD8+CD4-CCR7+CD45RA+ naive T cells. The clonotype originates from a human donor in good health. Some libraries in this study had Jurkat cell RNA spiked in. The V call is TRBV9, the J call TRBJ2-6; 7 bases line up with TRBD1. This CDR3 reads CASSATRQGSGANVLTF. CDR3 in DNA: TGTGCCAGCAGCGCGACTCGACAGGGATCTGGGGCCAACGTCCTGACTTTC. The entire variable domain, with the rest obtained from reference TRBV9 and TRBJ2-6, is as follows: DSGVTQTPKHLITATGQRVTLRCSPRSGDLSVYWYQQSLDQGLQFLIQYYNGEERAKGNILERFSAQQFPDLHSELNLSSLELGDSALYFCASSATRQGSGANVLTFGAGSRLTVL.